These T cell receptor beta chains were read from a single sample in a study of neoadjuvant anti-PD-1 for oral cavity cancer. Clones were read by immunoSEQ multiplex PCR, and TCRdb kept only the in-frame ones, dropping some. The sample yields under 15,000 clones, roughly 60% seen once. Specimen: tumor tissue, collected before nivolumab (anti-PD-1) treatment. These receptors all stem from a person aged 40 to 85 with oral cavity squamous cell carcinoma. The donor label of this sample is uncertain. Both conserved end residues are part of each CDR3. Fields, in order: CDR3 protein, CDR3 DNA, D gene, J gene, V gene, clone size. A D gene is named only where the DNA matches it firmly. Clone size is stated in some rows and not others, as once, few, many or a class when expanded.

CASSSKTNRGYEQYF | TGCGCCAGCAGCTCCAAAACCAACAGGGGGTACGAGCAGTACTTC | TRBD1 | TRBJ2-7 | TRBV5-1 | few
CATSPLRGTGGFNSPLHF | TGTGCCACTAGTCCCCTAAGAGGAACAGGGGGCTTCAATTCACCCCTCCACTTT | TRBD1 | TRBJ1-6 | TRBV19 | once
CASSSGTSNSPLHF | TGTGCCAGCAGCTCCGGGACGTCCAATTCACCCCTCCACTTT | NA | TRBJ1-6 | TRBV6-4 | NA
CASSQNYGYTF | TGTGCCAGCAGCCAGAACTATGGCTACACCTTC | NA | TRBJ1-2 | TRBV4-2 | NA
CASKVGNYGYTF | TGTGCCAGCAAGGTCGGAAACTATGGCTACACCTTC | NA | TRBJ1-2 | TRBV6-5 | NA
CATTWTWDTEAFF | TGTGCCACCACTTGGACCTGGGACACTGAAGCTTTCTTT | NA | TRBJ1-1 | TRBV15 | NA
CASSWDNPRQETQYF | TGTGCCAGCAGCTGGGACAACCCCAGACAAGAGACCCAGTACTTC | NA | TRBJ2-5 | TRBV7-2 | NA
CASSGNEQFF | TGTGCCAGCAGTGGGAATGAGCAGTTCTTC | NA | TRBJ2-1 | TRBV9 | few
CASSPRLHEQFF | TGTGCCAGCTCACCAAGGTTGCATGAGCAGTTCTTC | NA | TRBJ2-1 | TRBV18 | NA
CASSSQGTSGRADTQYF | TGTGCCAGCAGCTCACAGGGGACTAGCGGGAGAGCAGATACGCAGTATTTT | TRBD2 | TRBJ2-3 | TRBV2 | NA
CASSYPTVTGNTIYF | TGCGCCAGCAGCTACCCGACAGTTACTGGAAACACCATATATTTT | NA | TRBJ1-3 | TRBV5-1 | NA
CASSYNRGGGYEQYF | TGTGCCAGCAGTTACAACAGGGGGGGAGGGTACGAGCAGTACTTC | NA | TRBJ2-7 | TRBV6-6 | NA
CASTEGAGEQFF | TGCGCCAGCACGGAGGGGGCCGGTGAGCAGTTCTTC | NA | TRBJ2-1 | TRBV10-2 | NA
CASSYGGAGYTF | TGTGCCAGCAGTTACGGAGGGGCTGGCTACACCTTC | NA | TRBJ1-2 | TRBV6-5 | NA
CASSGLAGGITDTQYF | TGCGCCAGCTCGGGACTAGCGGGGGGGATCACAGATACGCAGTATTTT | TRBD2 | TRBJ2-3 | TRBV5-1 | few
CASSLPSTGTAGEKLFF | TGTGCCAGCAGCCTCCCATCAACAGGTACCGCGGGCGAAAAACTGTTTTTT | NA | TRBJ1-4 | TRBV5-4 | NA
CASSRDKGGQSNEKLFF | TGCGCCAGCAGCCGAGACAAGGGGGGCCAAAGTAATGAAAAACTGTTTTTT | NA | TRBJ1-4 | TRBV4-1 | NA
CASSLLAGKQETQYF | TGCGCCAGCAGCCTCTTAGCGGGGAAACAAGAGACCCAGTACTTC | TRBD2 | TRBJ2-5 | TRBV5-1 | NA
CASRLQGGETQYF | TGTGCCAGCAGGCTACAGGGAGGAGAGACCCAGTACTTC | NA | TRBJ2-5 | TRBV25-1 | NA
CASSQSRAGYTF | TGTGCCAGCAGCCAATCGAGGGCTGGCTACACCTTC | NA | TRBJ1-2 | TRBV16 | few
CASRRDSEREKLFF | TGTGCCAGCCGCCGGGACAGTGAACGTGAAAAACTGTTTTTT | TRBD1 | TRBJ1-4 | TRBV2 | few
CASTSDQETQYF | TGCGCCAGCACTAGCGACCAAGAGACCCAGTACTTC | NA | TRBJ2-5 | TRBV5-1 | large
CASRSGLGNTEAFF | TGTGCCAGCAGGTCGGGACTCGGGAACACTGAAGCTTTCTTT | NA | TRBJ1-1 | TRBV6-6 | NA
CASSERTGLLKLAFF | TGTGCCAGCAGTGAGAGGACAGGACTTCTGAAGCTTGCTTTCTTT | TRBD1 | TRBJ1-1 | TRBV6-1 | NA
CASLWRYNEQFF | TGTGCCAGCCTTTGGCGCTACAATGAGCAGTTCTTC | NA | TRBJ2-1 | TRBV2 | NA
CASSPGLIEAYEQYF | TGTGCCAGCAGCCCAGGGCTCATCGAGGCCTACGAGCAGTACTTC | NA | TRBJ2-7 | TRBV5-4 | NA
CASSIEGGGTDTQYF | TGTGCCAGTAGTATAGAAGGCGGCGGCACAGATACGCAGTATTTT | NA | TRBJ2-3 | TRBV19 | NA
CASSYSDRATEAFF | TGTGCCAGCAGTTACTCGGACAGGGCGACTGAAGCTTTCTTT | TRBD1 | TRBJ1-1 | TRBV6-6 | NA
CASSYFGTSGGLQYF | TGTGCCAGCAGTTACTTTGGGACTAGCGGGGGCCTTCAGTACTTC | TRBD2 | TRBJ2-5 | TRBV6-5 | NA
CASSTRDREYGYTF | TGTGCCAGCAGTACCCGGGACAGGGAATATGGCTACACCTTC | TRBD1 | TRBJ1-2 | TRBV6-1 | NA
CASSESNNWDHTEAFF | TGCGCCAGCAGTGAGTCAAATAATTGGGACCACACTGAAGCTTTCTTT | NA | TRBJ1-1 | TRBV10-1 | once
CASSLVGTDSPLHF | TGTGCCAGCAGCTTAGTGGGTACGGATTCACCCCTCCACTTT | NA | TRBJ1-6 | TRBV11-2 | NA
CASSLVQEGGKFF | TGCGCCAGCAGCTTGGTTCAGGAAGGGGGGAAGTTCTTC | NA | TRBJ2-1 | TRBV5-1 | NA
CASSEAGVAADTQYF | TGTGCCAGCAGTGAAGCGGGGGTGGCTGCAGATACGCAGTATTTT | NA | TRBJ2-3 | TRBV2 | few
CASRVTGLTALGGYTF | TGTGCCAGCAGGGTGACAGGGTTAACGGCTTTGGGTGGCTACACCTTC | TRBD1 | TRBJ1-2 | TRBV27 | NA
CASSQGTGVETQYF | TGTGCCAGCAGCCAGGGGACAGGGGTCGAGACCCAGTACTTC | TRBD1 | TRBJ2-5 | TRBV7-3 | NA
CASSPTSEVKNIQYF | TGCGCCAGCAGCCCGACTAGTGAGGTCAAAAACATTCAGTACTTC | NA | TRBJ2-4 | TRBV5-1 | NA
CASSVVPKSTDTQYF | TGTGCCAGCAGCGTCGTCCCGAAGAGCACAGATACGCAGTATTTT | NA | TRBJ2-3 | TRBV7-9 | few
CASSLRITDTQYF | TGTGCCAGCAGCTTAAGGATTACAGATACGCAGTATTTT | NA | TRBJ2-3 | TRBV11-3 | NA
CASTAGTGGRQPQHF | TGTGCCAGCACCGCCGGGACAGGAGGACGTCAGCCCCAGCATTTT | TRBD1 | TRBJ1-5 | TRBV2 | few
CSVADRGTETQYF | TGCAGCGTTGCGGACAGGGGAACGGAGACCCAGTACTTC | TRBD1 | TRBJ2-5 | TRBV29-1 | NA
CASGTGMNTEAFF | TGTGCCAGCGGTACAGGGATGAACACTGAAGCTTTCTTT | NA | TRBJ1-1 | TRBV27 | NA